What follows are 10 T cell receptor beta chains derived from one specimen sequenced in a study of blood T cell repertoires in COVID-19. The repertoire was sequenced with immunoSEQ multiplex PCR; TCRdb's copy has only in-frame clones and lacks some. The sample carries hundreds of thousands of clones, 88% recorded once. The sample comprised peripheral blood. These receptor sequences come from a woman between 65 and 79 years old with COVID-19, enrolled during active disease.

In this sample, this clone turned up once. This chain uses TRBV12-5 with TRBJ1-2; 7 bases agree with TRBD1. V trimming: 2 bases; J trimming: 8 bases; junction bases outside the gene matches: 8. Germline CDR1 and CDR2: LGHNT and FRNRAP. This CDR3 contains 14 residues. CDR3 nucleotides: TGTGCTAGTGGTTTGCAACAGGGGCTTCGAGGCTACACCTTC. Its protein product is CASGLQQGLRGYTF. Filled out from reference TRBV12-5 and TRBJ1-2, the complete variable domain reads DARVTQTPRHKVTEMGQEVTMRCQPILGHNTVFWYRQTMMQGLELLAYFRNRAPLDDSGMPKDRFSAEMPDATLATLKIQPSEPRDSAVYFCASGLQQGLRGYTFGSGTRLTVV.

The V call is TRBV6-5, the J call TRBJ1-6; 10 bases align to TRBD1. This CDR3 contains 13 residues. The junction had 5 bases not matched to a gene; V was cut back by 8 bases and J by 10 bases. Germline V gene data show CDR1 as MNHEY and CDR2 as SVGAGI. The CDR3 DNA reads TGTGCCAGCCGGACAGGGGGGGACTCACCCCTCCACTTT. Translated: CASRTGGDSPLHF.

The V call is TRBV10-2, the J call TRBJ2-1; the match to TRBD2 covers 11 bases. CDR1 and CDR2 (germline): WSHSY, SAAADI. This CDR3 contains 18 residues. The V gene end was trimmed by 11 bases and the J gene end by 4 bases; junction bases not matched to a gene: 19. The CDR3 spells CAPKGRLAGGEPYNEQFF. The CDR3 DNA is TGCGCCCCAAAAGGGAGGCTAGCGGGGGGTGAGCCTTACAATGAGCAGTTCTTC.

Details on this clone: One junction end disagrees with the germline gene, perhaps due to a read error. The rearrangement uses TRBV5-1 and TRBJ2-3; 7 nucleotides align to TRBD2. Germline values: CDR1 SGHRS, CDR2 YFSETQ. CDR3 length equals 16 residues. The CDR3 here is CASSLAELTSIDTQYF. DNA of the CDR3: TGCGCCAGCAGCTTGGCCGAATTGACTAGCATAGATACGCAGTATTTT. Together with reference TRBV5-1 and TRBJ2-3, the CDR3 gives the full variable domain: KAGVTQTPRYLIKTRGQQVTLSCSPISGHRSVSWYQQTPGQGLQFLFEYFSETQRNKGNFPGRFSGRQFSNSRSEMNVSTLELGDSALYLCASSLAELTSIDTQYFGPGTRLTVL.

The CDR3 spells CASSQDGTYEQYF. In DNA, the CDR3 is TGCGCCAGCAGCCAAGATGGCACCTACGAGCAGTACTTC. The chain employs TRBV4-3 and TRBJ2-7; no clear D. Germline V gene data show CDR1 as LGHNA and CDR2 as YSLEER. V shed 0 bases and J shed 2 bases, with 5 bases lying between them. CDR3 length equals 13 residues.

The chain couples TRBV7-9 to TRBJ2-5; weak D call: TRBD2 (6 bases). Germline CDR1 SEHNR, CDR2 FQNEAQ (reference sequence). The CDR3 length is 14 residues. V was pared by 5 bases and J by 5 bases, with 15 bases between. CDR3 DNA sequence: TGTGCCAGCAGCCCGAAGCGGGCTAGCGAGACCCAGTACTTC. This encodes CASSPKRASETQYF.

V gene TRBV6-2 or TRBV6-3 combines with J gene TRBJ1-1; 8 nucleotides line up with TRBD1. The CDR3 is 16 residues long. V shed 4 bases, J shed 6 bases, and the junction held 13 bases outside the gene matches. Germline loops: CDR1 MNHEY, CDR2 SVGEGT. The CDR3 region has the DNA TGTGCCAGCAGTTCCTATCAACAGGGGGTAAGGGCTGAAGCTTTCTTT. Protein sequence: CASSSYQQGVRAEAFF.

The gene calls are TRBV29-1 and TRBJ2-7, with D possibly being TRBD1 (7 bases). The V end lost 6 bases, the J end lost 6 bases, and 15 bases lay between the germline ends. Per germline, CDR1 SQVTM and CDR2 ANQGSEA. The CDR3 has 12 amino acids. The CDR3 DNA reads as TGCAGCGTAGTTACAGGGGAGGTCGAGCAGTACTTC. Translated: CSVVTGEVEQYF.

J is TRBJ2-3 and V is TRBV24-1, with TRBD1 identical over 10 bases. V lost 10 bases and J lost 0; bases outside the gene matches: 3. CDR1 and CDR2 from the germline V gene are KGHDR and SFDVKD. The CDR3 length is 14 residues. The CDR3 protein is CATTGGPSTDTQYF. CDR3 nucleotides: TGTGCCACGACAGGGGGCCCTAGCACAGATACGCAGTATTTT.

With regard to this clone: This sample also contains other DNA sequences that code for the same CDR3. This chain uses TRBV10-3 with TRBJ1-2; weak D call: TRBD1 (5 bases). V shed 8 bases and J shed 2 bases, with 9 bases lying between them. The germline gives CDR1 ENHRY, CDR2 SYGVKD. This CDR3 spans 12 amino acids. CDR3 sequence reads: CAIDGGNYGYTF. The DNA of the CDR3 is TGTGCCATCGATGGGGGGAACTATGGCTACACCTTC.